Following are 16 T cell receptor beta chains from one sample sequenced in a study of blood T cell repertoires in COVID-19. Clones were sequenced by immunoSEQ multiplex PCR, and TCRdb holds only the in-frame ones, with some missing. The table has about 300,000 clones, approximately 84% seen once; the top ten hold about 10%. Sequenced input: PBMCs or T cells enriched from blood (not recorded which). The receptors come from a young woman who had recovered from COVID-19.

The DNA for the CDR3 is TGTGCCAGCAGCCCACGCCTGACTAGCGGACACACCGGGGAGCTGTTTTTT. Residues: CASSPRLTSGHTGELFF. The chain is built from TRBV7-2 and TRBJ2-2; the match to TRBD2 covers 9 bases. Trimming removed 5 bases from V and 3 bases from J; junction bases left unmatched: 10. Looked up from germline, CDR1 is SGHTA and CDR2 is FQGNSA. This CDR3 is 17 amino acids long.

This chain uses TRBV2 with TRBJ1-3; D remains ambiguous. The V and J ends lost 7 bases and 0 bases respectively, with 7 bases between them. The CDR3 is 13 residues long. Germline V gene data show CDR1 as SNHLY and CDR2 as FYNNEI. In DNA form, the CDR3 reads TGTGCCAGCAAGTTGAGCTCTGGAAACACCATATATTTT. Amino acids: CASKLSSGNTIYF.

The J gene is TRBJ1-4, the V gene TRBV7-9; D gene unclear. Germline-derived CDR1 and CDR2 are SEHNR and FQNEAQ (reference sequence). There are 13 residues in the CDR3. Trimming took 5 bases from V and 5 from J, leaving 9 bases between them. CDR3 sequence reads: CASSPDTNEKLFF. As DNA, the CDR3 is TGTGCCAGCAGCCCTGACACAAATGAAAAACTGTTTTTT. Combining the CDR3 with reference TRBV7-9 and TRBJ1-4 gives the whole variable domain DTGVSQNPRHKITKRGQNVTFRCDPISEHNRLYWYRQTLGQGPEFLTYFQNEAQLEKSRLLSDRFSAERPKGSFSTLEIQRTEQGDSAMYLCASSPDTNEKLFFGSGTQLSVL.

This chain links TRBV5-4 with TRBJ2-2; TRBD1 might be the D (7 bases). The CDR3 extends over 14 amino acids. Trimming left V 5 bases short and J 6 bases short, with 14 bases between. The germline V gene encodes CDR1 SGHNT and CDR2 YYREEE (reference sequence). This CDR3 reads CASRSQGGSGELFF. The DNA for the CDR3 is TGTGCCAGCAGATCCCAGGGGGGCTCCGGGGAGCTGTTTTTT.

The chain employs TRBV5-1 and TRBJ1-4, with 7 bases fitting TRBD1. The CDR3 is 15 residues long. CDR1 SGHRS and CDR2 YFSETQ come from the germline V gene. V shed 0 bases and J 5 bases; nucleotides not matched to a gene: 4. CDR3 nucleotide sequence: TGCGCCAGCAGCTTGGGGGGACAGAGAAATGAAAAACTGTTTTTT. Translating it yields CASSLGGQRNEKLFF.

The chain combines TRBV11-1 with TRBJ1-2; D gene uncertain. Per germline, CDR1 SGHAT and CDR2 FQDESV (reference sequence). The V and J ends lost 5 bases and 7 bases respectively, with 14 bases between them. There are 13 residues in the CDR3. The CDR3 sequence: CASSPRVGGGYTF. DNA for the CDR3: TGTGCCAGCAGCCCCCGTGTAGGCGGTGGCTACACCTTC.

The V gene is TRBV28, the J gene TRBJ1-1; D unclear. Trimming pared 3 bases from V and 1 base from J, leaving 9 bases between. The germline V gene has CDR1 MDHEN and CDR2 SYDVKM. The CDR3 totals 14 residues. This CDR3 is CASSLTRRNTEAFF. The DNA for the CDR3 is TGTGCCAGCAGTTTGACAAGGCGGAACACTGAAGCTTTCTTT.

This clone was picked up a small number of times. The chain is built from TRBV3-1 (or the pseudogene TRBV3-2) and TRBJ1-6; 9 nucleotides match TRBD1. From germline, CDR1 is LGHDT and CDR2 YNNKEL (reference sequence). Trimming cost V 4 bases and J 8 bases; bases outside gene matches: 6. The CDR3 sequence is 15 residues long. The CDR3 reads CASSPGTGYYSPLHF. Written as DNA, the CDR3 is TGTGCCAGCAGCCCAGGGACAGGGTATTATTCACCCCTCCACTTT.

This sequence joins TRBV7-9 and TRBJ1-1, with TRBD1 matching over 7 bases. The length of the CDR3 is 13 residues. The V and J ends lost 4 bases and 11 bases, in that order; junction bases with no gene match: 10. Germline assignment: CDR1 SEHNR and CDR2 FQNEAQ (reference sequence). Written as DNA, the CDR3 is TGTGCCAGCAGCTCCCAGTCGGGGACAGTGGCTTTCTTT. This encodes CASSSQSGTVAFF.

V usage is TRBV5-6 and J usage is TRBJ1-2, with D unclear. Germline V lookup: CDR1 SGHDT, CDR2 YYEEEE. Trimming stripped 1 base from V and 2 bases from J, with 12 bases between. This CDR3 has 15 residues. CDR3 bases: TGTGCCAGCAGCTTGCGGCGGACGGGAAACTATGGCTACACCTTC. It translates to CASSLRRTGNYGYTF.

The chain employs TRBV19 and TRBJ1-5; 8 nucleotides match TRBD1. J gave up 6 bases and V 6 bases, and 10 bases lay outside the gene matches. Per germline, CDR1 LNHDA and CDR2 SQIVND (reference sequence). This CDR3 contains 15 residues. The CDR3 sequence is CASRDQGAISQPQHF. In nucleotides, the CDR3 is TGTGCCAGTAGAGACCAGGGGGCGATAAGTCAGCCCCAGCATTTT.

The chain employs TRBV9 and TRBJ2-5; D perhaps matches TRBD2 (6 bases). Per germline, CDR1 SGDLS and CDR2 YYNGEE. CDR3 length: 15 residues. The germline V and J ends were trimmed by 2 bases and 2 bases, with 13 bases remaining between them. The CDR3 DNA sequence: TGTGCCAGCAGCGTCGCAGGGCGGGGACAAGAGACCCAGTACTTC. This sequence encodes CASSVAGRGQETQYF.

This chain links TRBV28 with TRBJ2-7; TRBD1 matches at 8 bases. J lost 7 bases, V lost 5 bases, and 13 bases had no gene match. Germline V gene sequence: CDR1 MDHEN, CDR2 SYDVKM. The CDR3 is made up of 15 amino acids. The CDR3 DNA reads as TGTGCCAGCAGTCCATCCTCAGGGGGCGGGGAAGAGCAGTACTTC. As protein: CASSPSSGGGEEQYF. Supplemented by reference TRBV28 and TRBJ2-7, the full variable domain reads DVKVTQSSRYLVKRTGEKVFLECVQDMDHENMFWYRQDPGLGLRLIYFSYDVKMKEKGDIPEGYSVSREKKERFSLILESASTNQTSMYLCASSPSSGGGEEQYFGPGTRLTVT.

The chain couples TRBV5-1 to TRBJ2-5; 7 bases align to TRBD1. The CDR3 length is 16 residues. J lost 2 bases, V lost 5 bases, and 12 bases had no gene match. CDR1 is SGHRS, CDR2 YFSETQ, per germline. Here the CDR3 reads CASRPRQGWEQETQYF. The CDR3 nucleotides read TGCGCCAGCAGACCTCGACAGGGTTGGGAGCAAGAGACCCAGTACTTC.

V and J are TRBV29-1 and TRBJ2-2; D call uncertain. This CDR3 region has 13 residues. Germline lookup yields CDR1 SQVTM and CDR2 ANQGSEA. V was pared by 5 bases and J by 0 bases, with 7 bases between. CDR3 in DNA: TGCAGCGTTTTTGCGCCGAACACCGGGGAGCTGTTTTTT. This translates into CSVFAPNTGELFF.

The genes are TRBV5-1 and TRBJ1-1; TRBD1 is a possible D gene (5 bases). Germline-derived CDR1 and CDR2 are SGHRS and YFSETQ. CDR3 size: 14 residues. Trimming took 3 bases from V and 0 from J, leaving 9 bases between them. In DNA form, the CDR3 reads TGCGCCAGCAGCTCGGGGGTTATGAACACTGAAGCTTTCTTT. It codes for CASSSGVMNTEAFF.